This T cell receptor beta chain was retrieved from a study of blood T cells in healthy people across ages. The use of a sample-barcoded 5' primer and a J-beta primer mix characterized a second PCR of roughly 7 to 11 cycles. TCRdb reprocessed the 5' RACE reads via MiXCR and lists one record per CDR3 protein. The table includes 270,000 or so distinct CDR3 sequences, less than 30% detected once. The germline V and J ends were trimmed by 0 bases and 6 bases, with 14 bases remaining between them. Germline V gene lookup returns CDR1 DFQATT and CDR2 SNEGSKA (reference sequence). This CDR3 spans 15 amino acids. About 10 milliliters of peripheral blood were drawn from each donor into EDTA-treated tubes. Every sample had a minimum of 6.5 million PBMCs isolated. This clonotype occurred a few times.

The rearrangement joins TRBV20-1 to TRBJ2-2; D possibly uses TRBD1 or TRBD2 (6 bases each). The sample comprised blood. This receptor was obtained from a woman aged 65 to 85 in good health. CDR3 DNA sequence: TGCAGTGCTAGAGATTTCAGGGGAGGTTCCGGGGAGCTGTTTTTT. It encodes CSARDFRGGSGELFF.